This T cell receptor beta chain is drawn from a study of CD4 and CD8 cells across lung adenocarcinoma regions. V shed 4 bases and J shed 6 bases, with 20 bases lying between them. The CDR3 spans 16 residues. Germline values: CDR1 SGHDT, CDR2 YYEEEE. MiXCR was run by TCRdb on the PCR reads, yielding one entry per CDR3 protein. The sample lists some 9,700 distinct CDR3 sequences, approximately 53% seen once, with 47% in the top ten. Donors had localized lung adenocarcinoma, a non-small cell lung cancer. This clonotype was seen more than once but under ten times. This sequence originates from a female donor with lung adenocarcinoma. The CD4 and CD8 labels of this study may be unreliable. Sequencing was done on a sample of CD8+ T cells from the margin of a lung tumor. This rearrangement joins TRBV5-6 to TRBJ2-1; no firm D call. The CDR3 bases are TGTGCCAGCAGCCTAGGATGGGCCCGTCGGAGCAATGAGCAGTTCTTC. Translated, it gives CASSLGWARRSNEQFF.